The 23 T cell receptor beta chains listed next were all sequenced from one sample in a study of shared clonotypes between healthy human individuals. Positive CCR7 selection of CD45RO-negative cells yielded the naive CD8 cells, and terminally differentiated effector memory CD45RA+ cells were excluded. TCRdb's copy holds only in-frame clones and misses some; the assay was immunoSEQ multiplex PCR. This table has 2 million or so clones, 85% to 95% appearing once. Sequenced material: naive CD8+ T cells sorted from blood. These receptors all stem from a young man in good health.

The rearrangement joins TRBV10-2 to TRBJ1-1; D is unresolved. V was pared by 1 base and J by 5 bases, with 8 bases between. The CDR3 is made up of 13 amino acids. The germline V gene has CDR1 WSHSY and CDR2 SAAADI. The CDR3 bases are TGCGCCAGCAGTGAGTGGTGGGCGACTGAAGCTTTCTTT. It encodes CASSEWWATEAFF.

The rearrangement joins TRBV6-5 to TRBJ2-1; D is uncertain. Trimming pared 0 bases from V and 4 bases from J, leaving 13 bases between. The CDR3 length is 16 residues. Germline loops: CDR1 MNHEY, CDR2 SVGAGI. CDR3 amino acids: CASSYSGPVEYNEQFF. CDR3 nucleotides: TGTGCCAGCAGTTACTCGGGTCCAGTGGAGTACAATGAGCAGTTCTTC.

This chain joins TRBV2 and TRBJ2-3, with D perhaps given as TRBD1 or TRBD2 (5 bases each). The CDR3 contains 13 residues. The V end lost 6 bases, the J end lost 4 bases, and 11 bases lay between the germline ends. Germline lookup yields CDR1 SNHLY and CDR2 FYNNEI. The CDR3, as DNA: TGTGCCAGCAGCGGGACCGACTCAGATACGCAGTATTTT. Its translation: CASSGTDSDTQYF.

This rearrangement joins TRBV7-9 to TRBJ2-1; 10 nucleotides match TRBD2. The CDR3 has 17 residues. The germline V gene encodes CDR1 SEHNR and CDR2 FQNEAQ (reference sequence). Trimming cost V 0 bases and J 4 bases; bases outside gene matches: 6. The CDR3 sequence is CASSLAPEAGGYNEQFF. In DNA, the CDR3 is TGTGCCAGCAGCTTAGCACCGGAAGCGGGAGGGTACAATGAGCAGTTCTTC. Full variable domain (rest looked up from reference TRBV7-9 and TRBJ2-1): DTGVSQNPRHKITKRGQNVTFRCDPISEHNRLYWYRQTLGQGPEFLTYFQNEAQLEKSRLLSDRFSAERPKGSFSTLEIQRTEQGDSAMYLCASSLAPEAGGYNEQFFGPGTRLTVL.

The chain couples TRBV29-1 to TRBJ2-5, with 7 bases aligning to TRBD1. The CDR3 sequence is 16 residues long. V dropped 2 bases and J dropped 0; count of bases not matched to a gene: 9. In germline, CDR1 is SQVTM, CDR2 ANQGSEA. The CDR3 sequence is CSVEIWGQKYQETQYF. The CDR3 DNA is TGCAGCGTTGAAATTTGGGGACAGAAGTACCAAGAGACCCAGTACTTC.

The gene calls are TRBV7-9 and TRBJ2-3; D uncertain. This CDR3 comprises 16 residues. V lost 1 base to trimming and J lost 0 bases, with 11 bases between them. Per germline, CDR1 SEHNR and CDR2 FQNEAQ (reference sequence). The CDR3: CASSLDSSTSTDTQYF. In DNA, the CDR3 is TGTGCCAGCAGCTTAGACAGTTCTACTAGCACAGATACGCAGTATTTT. The whole variable domain, filled in from reference TRBV7-9 and TRBJ2-3, reads DTGVSQNPRHKITKRGQNVTFRCDPISEHNRLYWYRQTLGQGPEFLTYFQNEAQLEKSRLLSDRFSAERPKGSFSTLEIQRTEQGDSAMYLCASSLDSSTSTDTQYFGPGTRLTVL.

There are a few counts of this clone. The V and J genes are TRBV30 and TRBJ1-1; D unclear. Trimming took 3 bases from V and 0 from J, leaving 5 bases between them. CDR1 and CDR2 from the germline V gene are GTSNPN and SVGIG (reference sequence). The CDR3 consists of 12 residues. The chain's CDR3 is CAWRQLNTEAFF. Here the CDR3 DNA reads TGTGCCTGGAGACAGTTGAACACTGAAGCTTTCTTT.

The V and J genes are TRBV27 and TRBJ2-7, with D tentatively TRBD1 (6 bases). V was trimmed by 3 bases and J by 3 bases, leaving 12 bases between them. CDR3 size: 14 residues. Germline V gene lookup returns CDR1 MNHEY and CDR2 SMNVEV (reference sequence). The CDR3 sequence is CASSLVGQSYEQYF. The CDR3 DNA reads TGTGCCAGCAGTTTGGTGGGACAAAGCTACGAGCAGTACTTC.

V usage is TRBV4-1 and J usage is TRBJ2-1, with 8 bases matching TRBD1. The CDR3 contains 17 residues. Germline CDR1 MGHRA, CDR2 YSYEKL. Trimming cost V 3 bases and J 4 bases; bases outside gene matches: 11. In DNA, the CDR3 is TGCGCCAGCAGCCAGCTGCAAGGGTGGGACAGGTACAATGAGCAGTTCTTC. This gives the protein CASSQLQGWDRYNEQFF.

The rearrangement uses TRBV27 and TRBJ1-2; weak D call: TRBD1 (6 bases). Trimming left V 6 bases short and J 2 bases short, with 16 bases between. Germline V CDR1 and CDR2: MNHEY, SMNVEV (reference sequence). CDR3 length: 15 residues. The CDR3 sequence: CASRTYQDSNYGYTF. The CDR3 nucleotides read TGTGCCAGCAGGACATACCAGGACAGCAACTATGGCTACACCTTC.

The V call is TRBV6-6, the J call TRBJ2-1, with 8 bases lining up with TRBD2. The CDR3 length is 16 residues. Germline assignment: CDR1 MNHNY and CDR2 SVGAGI (reference sequence). J lost 4 bases, V lost 5 bases, and 10 bases had no gene match. Here the CDR3 DNA reads TGTGCCAGCAGTCCCCTAGCGGGCACCTGGTACAATGAGCAGTTCTTC. It yields the protein CASSPLAGTWYNEQFF.

The sample holds one count of this clone. The CDR3 DNA reads as TGTGCCAGCAGCCCGCTCTACGGGTTAGGTCAGCCCCAGCATTTT. Translated, it gives CASSPLYGLGQPQHF. V usage is TRBV7-8 and J usage is TRBJ1-5; D ambiguous. Per the germline V gene, CDR1 is SGHVS and CDR2 is FQNEAQ. Trimming removed 5 bases from V and 6 bases from J, with 17 bases in between. The CDR3 is made up of 15 amino acids.

The V and J genes are TRBV19 and TRBJ1-2, with TRBD1 matching over 7 bases. Trimming at V came to 1 base and at J to 3 bases, leaving 8 bases not matched to a gene. This CDR3 is 16 amino acids long. Germline lookup yields CDR1 LNHDA and CDR2 SQIVND (reference sequence). The DNA of the CDR3 is TGTGCCAGTAGTATAGGAGGGACAGCACAGTACTATGGCTACACCTTC. It specifies CASSIGGTAQYYGYTF.

The rearrangement uses TRBV28 and TRBJ2-7; TRBD1 agrees at 10 bases. Trimming cost V 1 base and J 5 bases; bases outside gene matches: 5. Germline assignment: CDR1 MDHEN and CDR2 SYDVKM. CDR3 length: 15 residues. CDR3 nucleotide sequence: TGTGCCAGCAGTTTATCCGGGACAGGGGAGGACGAGCAGTACTTC. Protein: CASSLSGTGEDEQYF.

The chain recombines TRBV11-2 with TRBJ1-6, with unresolved D. Germline V gives CDR1 SGHAT, CDR2 FQNNGV. Trimming took 3 bases from V and 0 from J, leaving 9 bases between them. The CDR3 has 16 amino acids. This CDR3 reads CASSFDPSSYNSPLHF. In DNA, the CDR3 is TGTGCCAGCAGCTTTGACCCGAGCTCCTATAATTCACCCCTCCACTTT.

The chain employs TRBV4-3 and TRBJ2-1; unclear D gene. The germline V gene has CDR1 LGHNA and CDR2 YSLEER. This CDR3 is built from 13 residues. V was pared by 0 bases and J by 8 bases, with 8 bases between. The CDR3 region is CASSQDTVYEQFF. The DNA for the CDR3 is TGCGCCAGCAGCCAAGATACAGTCTATGAGCAGTTCTTC.

The chain employs TRBV7-8 and TRBJ1-1; the D is unclear. The ends were cut back, 1 base at V and 1 base at J, with 7 bases in the middle. This CDR3 contains 14 residues. Per germline, CDR1 SGHVS and CDR2 FQNEAQ. CDR3 nucleotides: TGTGCCAGCAGCTTAGGTATCGAGAACACTGAAGCTTTCTTT. Protein: CASSLGIENTEAFF.

The rearrangement links TRBV7-2 to TRBJ2-1; D unclear. CDR3 length: 12 residues. Trimming took 4 bases from V and 10 from J, leaving 11 bases between them. In germline, CDR1 is SGHTA, CDR2 FQGNSA. The CDR3 nucleotides read TGTGCCAGCAGCTACCCAGCCAGAGAGCAGTTCTTC. Translated, it gives CASSYPAREQFF.

V usage is TRBV16 and J usage is TRBJ2-7, with a weak D call TRBD2 (5 bases). CDR3 length: 15 amino acids. Trimming left V 1 base short and J 0 bases short, with 10 bases between. Germline assignment: CDR1 KGHSY and CDR2 FQNENV. The CDR3 DNA follows: TGTGCCAGCAGCCAATGGCGGGCGTCCTCCTACGAGCAGTACTTC. Its translation: CASSQWRASSYEQYF.

About this clone: Other DNA sequences in this specimen translate into the identical CDR3. J is TRBJ1-1 and V is TRBV9, with TRBD1 matching 9 bases. Germline CDR1 SGDLS, CDR2 YYNGEE. The CDR3 length is 14 residues. V was clipped by 0 bases and J by 5 bases; unmatched bases: 2. This chain's CDR3 is CASSVGTGVTEAFF. The CDR3 nucleotides read TGTGCCAGCAGCGTAGGGACAGGGGTGACTGAAGCTTTCTTT.

This chain links TRBV7-9 with TRBJ2-5; 13 bases map to TRBD2. This CDR3 has 16 amino acids. Germline CDR1 reads SEHNR; CDR2 reads FQNEAQ (reference sequence). J gave up 3 bases and V 1 base, and 2 bases lay outside the gene matches. Here the CDR3 reads CASSLGLAGGKETQYF. In nucleotides, the CDR3 is TGTGCCAGCAGCTTAGGACTAGCGGGAGGAAAAGAGACCCAGTACTTC.

This clone occurred once. Additional DNA sequences in this sample encode the identical CDR3. V and J are TRBV13 and TRBJ2-3; 8 bases are a match to TRBD2. CDR1 and CDR2 (germline): PRHDT, FYEKMQ (reference sequence). The CDR3 spans 15 residues. V dropped 1 base and J dropped 2; count of bases not matched to a gene: 2. Here the CDR3 reads CASSLAGGPTDTQYF. Written as DNA, the CDR3 is TGTGCCAGCAGCTTAGCGGGGGGGCCCACAGATACGCAGTATTTT.

This clone came up once. V is TRBV25-1 and J is TRBJ2-2; the D gene is possibly TRBD2 (5 bases). The CDR3 is 15 amino acids. V lost 2 bases and J 4 bases, leaving 11 bases between the germline ends. Germline loops: CDR1 MGHDK, CDR2 SYGVNS. The CDR3 spells CASSERGVFTGELFF. The CDR3 nucleotides are TGTGCCAGCAGTGAACGGGGTGTATTCACCGGGGAGCTGTTTTTT.